The next 30 T cell receptor beta chains were all read from a single sample in a study of OX40 agonist ivuxolimab in advanced cancers. The assay was immunoSEQ multiplex PCR, and TCRdb's table has in-frame clones only and misses some. The repertoire holds tens of thousands of clones, with 70% to 85% as singletons. The specimen was CD4+ or CD8+ T cells sorted from blood, collected in a trial of the OX40 agonist ivuxolimab. The receptor source for this set is an adult with an advanced solid tumor such as melanoma, head and neck, liver or kidney cancer.

This chain uses TRBV30 with TRBJ1-6; D call uncertain. The germline CDR1 and CDR2 sequences are GTSNPN and SVGIG (reference sequence). The CDR3 extends over 13 amino acids. Trimming shortened V by 3 bases and J by 7 bases, and 10 bases separated the two germline ends. The CDR3 protein is CAWRIEPNSPLHF. CDR3 bases: TGTGCCTGGAGAATAGAGCCAAATTCACCCCTCCACTTT.

This rearrangement joins TRBV11-2 to TRBJ1-1; D is uncertain. CDR1 and CDR2 from the germline V gene are SGHAT and FQNNGV. This CDR3 is built from 15 residues. Trimming took 1 base from V and 4 from J, leaving 13 bases between them. The CDR3 bases are TGTGCCAGCAGCTTAGGAATCGGCGGAGGCACTGAAGCTTTCTTT. Amino acid sequence: CASSLGIGGGTEAFF.

V and J are TRBV10-3 and TRBJ1-4; TRBD1 is a possible D gene (6 bases). This CDR3 contains 14 residues. The V end lost 7 bases, the J end lost 4 bases, and 13 bases lay between the germline ends. Germline CDR1 and CDR2: ENHRY and SYGVKD. For the CDR3, the DNA is TGTGCCATCAATCGGACAGACCATAATGAAAAACTGTTTTTT. Its protein product is CAINRTDHNEKLFF.

The chain links TRBV5-5 to TRBJ2-4; TRBD1 matches at 11 bases. This CDR3 has 14 amino acids. Germline CDR1 and CDR2: SGHKS and YYEKEE (reference sequence). Losses at the gene ends were 3 bases for V and 7 bases for J; bases not matched to a gene: 3. The CDR3 DNA is TGTGCCAGCAGCTGGACAGGGGGCGGCAACATTCAGTACTTC. Protein: CASSWTGGGNIQYF.

This chain connects TRBV28 to TRBJ1-2; no clear D. The CDR3 runs to 13 residues. Germline-derived CDR1 and CDR2 are MDHEN and SYDVKM. The V gene lost 6 bases and the J gene lost 6 bases, with 14 bases spanning the gap. CDR3 nucleotide sequence: TGTGCCAGCAGACCTTCCTTGGGTGATGGCTACACCTTC. As protein: CASRPSLGDGYTF.

This chain connects TRBV5-1 to TRBJ2-5; 8 bases fit TRBD1. J lost 5 bases, V lost 6 bases, and 15 bases had no gene match. CDR3 size: 16 residues. Germline V gene sequence: CDR1 SGHRS, CDR2 YFSETQ. This CDR3 is CASNQFGTGGMETQYF. The CDR3 DNA sequence: TGCGCCAGCAATCAATTCGGGACAGGCGGCATGGAGACCCAGTACTTC.

V is TRBV4-2 and J is TRBJ2-1, with D possibly called TRBD1 or TRBD2 (6 bases each). Germline V lookup: CDR1 LGHNA, CDR2 YNFKEQ. V was pared by 3 bases and J by 2 bases, with 17 bases between. CDR3 size: 17 residues. CDR3 region: CASSHTLGGDTYNEQFF. CDR3 sequence (DNA): TGTGCCAGCAGCCACACCCTTGGCGGGGACACCTACAATGAGCAGTTCTTC.

This rearrangement joins TRBV7-2 to TRBJ2-5; TRBD2 aligns across 10 bases. The germline gives CDR1 SGHTA, CDR2 FQGNSA. V was clipped by 2 bases and J by 5 bases; unmatched bases: 5. This CDR3 spans 15 amino acids. This CDR3 is CASSLPSGGAETQYF. Here the CDR3 DNA reads TGTGCCAGCAGCTTACCCAGCGGGGGGGCCGAGACCCAGTACTTC.

This chain joins TRBV19 and TRBJ2-3; 10 nucleotides match TRBD2. CDR1 and CDR2 (germline): LNHDA, SQIVND (reference sequence). The CDR3 is 14 residues long. The V segment lost 6 bases and the J segment 6 bases; nucleotides outside the gene matches: 6. The CDR3 reads CASSQRGGLDTQYF. CDR3 DNA: TGTGCCAGTAGCCAGCGGGGGGGCCTCGATACGCAGTATTTT.

This clone has just one count. The chain uses TRBV28 and TRBJ1-2; D remains ambiguous. The CDR3 consists of 17 residues. CDR1 MDHEN and CDR2 SYDVKM come from the germline V gene. The V end was cut by 2 bases, the J end by 3 bases, with 19 bases between. CDR3 coding DNA: TGTGCCAGCAGTTTAGACGGGTTCGGGCCGACGGACTATGGCTACACCTTC. Its protein is CASSLDGFGPTDYGYTF.

The V gene is TRBV28, the J gene TRBJ1-4; unclear D gene. The CDR3 runs 13 residues. Trimming took off 7 bases at V and 8 bases at J, with 14 bases between the two ends. Germline lookup yields CDR1 MDHEN and CDR2 SYDVKM. The CDR3 sequence is CASIRSGREKLFF. DNA of the CDR3: TGTGCCAGCATCCGGTCAGGCCGAGAAAAACTGTTTTTT.

This sequence joins TRBV2 and TRBJ1-2; D gene ambiguous. V lost 2 bases and J lost 9, with 19 bases in between. The CDR3 loop spans 15 amino acids. CDR1 SNHLY and CDR2 FYNNEI come from the germline V gene. The CDR3 region has the DNA TGTGCCAGCAGTGAATTGAACAGAGGGCCCAGGAGCTACACCTTC. This encodes CASSELNRGPRSYTF.

The chain couples TRBV9 to TRBJ2-1; D perhaps matches TRBD1 (5 bases). V was shortened by 0 bases and J by 2 bases, with 9 bases between the two germline ends. This CDR3 has 15 amino acids. The germline gives CDR1 SGDLS, CDR2 YYNGEE. The CDR3 DNA is TGTGCCAGCAGCGTAGCAAGGGGTGCCTACAATGAGCAGTTCTTC. This sequence encodes CASSVARGAYNEQFF.

The rearrangement uses TRBV5-1 and TRBJ1-4; 7 nucleotides match TRBD1. V was clipped by 4 bases and J by 6 bases; unmatched bases: 9. CDR3 size: 15 residues. Germline V lookup: CDR1 SGHRS, CDR2 YFSETQ. The DNA for the CDR3 is TGCGCCAGCAGCGGAACCGGGACAGTCCATGAAAAACTGTTTTTT. Protein: CASSGTGTVHEKLFF.

V usage is TRBV5-6 and J usage is TRBJ2-4, with 9 positions matching TRBD1. This CDR3 comprises 17 residues. V lost 0 bases to trimming and J lost 1 base; unmatched junction nucleotides: 5. In germline, CDR1 is SGHDT, CDR2 YYEEEE. CDR3: CASSLERDRVAKNIQYF. DNA for the CDR3: TGTGCCAGCAGCTTGGAGAGGGACAGGGTGGCCAAAAACATTCAGTACTTC. Combining the CDR3 with reference TRBV5-6 and TRBJ2-4 gives the whole variable domain DAGVTQSPTHLIKTRGQQVTLRCSPKSGHDTVSWYQQALGQGPQFIFQYYEEEERQRGNFPDRFSGHQFPNYSSELNVNALLLGDSALYLCASSLERDRVAKNIQYFGAGTRLSVL.

The gene calls are TRBV4-2 and TRBJ2-3, with TRBD2 matching 11 bases. Germline V gene sequence: CDR1 LGHNA, CDR2 YNFKEQ. The CDR3 consists of 18 residues. V dropped 4 bases and J dropped 0; count of bases not matched to a gene: 9. The CDR3 DNA is TGTGCCAGCAGCCGTCAACTAGCGGGGGTTGGTAGCACAGATACGCAGTATTTT. Its translation: CASSRQLAGVGSTDTQYF.

This chain uses TRBV18 with TRBJ1-1; 7 nucleotides align to TRBD1. The CDR3 has 14 amino acids. J gave up 1 base and V 4 bases, and 3 bases lay outside the gene matches. Germline CDR1 is KGHSH and CDR2 is LQKENI. CDR3 amino acids: CASSRGTENTEAFF. DNA of the CDR3: TGTGCCAGCTCACGGGGGACAGAGAACACTGAAGCTTTCTTT.

The sample holds a few counts of this clone. The chain links TRBV9 to TRBJ1-1, with a possible D match to TRBD1 (5 bases). V was trimmed by 0 bases and J by 4 bases, leaving 19 bases between them. Germline CDR1 is SGDLS and CDR2 is YYNGEE. This CDR3 contains 17 residues. The CDR3 loop is CASSVVGSGTLGTEAFF. CDR3 bases: TGTGCCAGCAGCGTAGTGGGATCTGGGACCCTTGGCACTGAAGCTTTCTTT.

This chain joins TRBV7-9 and TRBJ1-2; 7 bases line up with TRBD1. The V gene end was trimmed by 5 bases and the J gene end by 2 bases; junction bases not matched to a gene: 5. The CDR3 has 14 residues. Per germline, CDR1 SEHNR and CDR2 FQNEAQ (reference sequence). The CDR3 protein is CASSPLTGNYGYTF. The CDR3 nucleotides read TGTGCCAGCAGCCCATTGACAGGGAACTATGGCTACACCTTC.

The CDR3 DNA reads as TGTGCCAGCACCCTTTCAGGAGGAAGAGGCTACACCTTC. This translates into CASTLSGGRGYTF. V and J are TRBV25-1 and TRBJ1-2; D remains ambiguous. CDR3 length: 13 residues. Trimming shortened V by 7 bases and J by 8 bases, and 17 bases separated the two germline ends. Germline V lookup: CDR1 MGHDK, CDR2 SYGVNS.

The chain recombines TRBV13 with TRBJ1-1; 7 positions agree with TRBD1. The V and J ends lost 5 bases and 1 base, in that order; junction bases with no gene match: 7. The germline gives CDR1 PRHDT, CDR2 FYEKMQ (reference sequence). The CDR3 covers 15 residues. CDR3 nucleotides: TGTGCCAGCAGCCAACAGGGGATTTGGAACACTGAAGCTTTCTTT. Amino acids: CASSQQGIWNTEAFF.

The V call is TRBV2, the J call TRBJ1-5; tentatively, D is TRBD1 (6 bases). The CDR3 length is 14 residues. Germline V lookup: CDR1 SNHLY, CDR2 FYNNEI. Trimming stripped 6 bases from V and 6 bases from J, with 15 bases between. Here the CDR3 reads CASRLQGSGQPQHF. CDR3 DNA: TGTGCCAGCAGGTTACAGGGATCGGGTCAGCCCCAGCATTTT.

This clone has just a few counts. The CDR3 reads CASSLLPGEGPKNIQYF. CDR3 bases: TGTGCCAGCAGCTTGCTGCCAGGGGAAGGTCCCAAAAACATTCAGTACTTC. The chain joins TRBV5-4 to TRBJ2-4, with D tentatively TRBD1 (6 bases). The CDR3 is 17 amino acids. V was trimmed by 1 base and J by 2 bases, leaving 16 bases between them. CDR1 is SGHNT, CDR2 YYREEE, per germline (reference sequence).

V is TRBV19 and J is TRBJ1-1; D unclear. Trimming took 5 bases from V and 0 from J, leaving 13 bases between them. CDR3 size: 15 residues. The V gene's germline CDR1 is LNHDA and CDR2 SQIVND (reference sequence). The CDR3 coding sequence is TGTGCCAGTAGTGCCCCGACGTACATGAACACTGAAGCTTTCTTT. Translating it yields CASSAPTYMNTEAFF.

This chain links TRBV9 with TRBJ1-1; 7 positions agree with TRBD1. This CDR3 region has 17 residues. Germline V gene data show CDR1 as SGDLS and CDR2 as YYNGEE. V shed 4 bases, J shed 2 bases, and the junction held 14 bases outside the gene matches. The DNA of the CDR3 is TGTGCCAGCAGCCCACTTAGGACAGGCCCATATAACACTGAAGCTTTCTTT. It translates to CASSPLRTGPYNTEAFF.

V usage is TRBV11-2 and J usage is TRBJ2-3; unclear D gene. This CDR3 contains 12 residues. The germline V gene encodes CDR1 SGHAT and CDR2 FQNNGV. V was shortened by 0 bases and J by 5 bases, with 3 bases between the two germline ends. CDR3 region: CASSLERDTQYF. DNA for the CDR3: TGTGCCAGCAGCTTAGAAAGAGATACGCAGTATTTT.

V usage is TRBV5-1 and J usage is TRBJ2-3, with a tentative D call TRBD2 (5 bases). CDR3 length equals 15 residues. Germline lookup yields CDR1 SGHRS and CDR2 YFSETQ. V was trimmed by 2 bases and J by 2 bases, leaving 12 bases between them. The CDR3 here is CASSFAGPYTDTQYF. Here the CDR3 DNA reads TGCGCCAGCAGCTTTGCGGGTCCCTACACAGATACGCAGTATTTT.

The rearrangement uses TRBV9 and TRBJ1-2; 10 positions match TRBD1. CDR1 is SGDLS, CDR2 YYNGEE, per germline. The J segment lost 7 bases and the V segment lost 5 bases, leaving 8 bases of the junction unmatched. CDR3 length: 14 residues. The CDR3 nucleotides are TGTGCCAGCAGTTCGGGACAGGGGTATAGTGGCTACACCTTC. Translating gives CASSSGQGYSGYTF.

This rearrangement joins TRBV6-5 to TRBJ2-7, with TRBD1 matching over 7 bases. This CDR3 spans 14 amino acids. Trimming took 3 bases from V and 3 from J; bases not matched to a gene: 5. Looked up from germline, CDR1 is MNHEY and CDR2 is SVGAGI. CDR3 bases: TGTGCCAGCAGTTATGTAGGGGGCGACTACGAGCAGTACTTC. Its protein is CASSYVGGDYEQYF.

The chain is built from TRBV28 and TRBJ1-5; D might be TRBD1 (6 bases). This CDR3 has 15 residues. V gave up 3 bases and J gave up 7 bases, with 16 bases separating them. CDR1 is MDHEN and CDR2 is SYDVKM in the germline V gene. The DNA of the CDR3 is TGTGCCAGCAGTTTGGAGGGGGGTTTGGGACAGCCCCAGCATTTT. Its translation is CASSLEGGLGQPQHF.